This is a list of T cell receptor beta chains from one sample in a study of cytomegalovirus exposure and HLA in healthy donors. Assay used: immunoSEQ multiplex PCR; TCRdb lists only in-frame clones, some missing. The data contain approximately 200,000 clones, about 83% of them singletons. The sample taken for sequencing was PBMCs. Receptor source: a human donor in good health. CDR3s include the opening cysteine and the closing phenylalanine or tryptophan. Fields, in order: J gene, clone size, D gene, V gene, CDR3 protein, CDR3 DNA. The D gene is left open where the match is weak. Part of the rows lack a size; the others show once, few, many or a class for expanded clones.

TRBJ2-1 few NA TRBV2 CASSSPSYNEQFF TGTGCCAGCTCCTCACCCAGCTACAATGAGCAGTTCTTC
TRBJ2-7 few TRBD1 TRBV2 CASSENRDRAYEQYF TGTGCCAGCAGTGAAAACCGGGACAGGGCCTACGAGCAGTACTTC
TRBJ1-2 NA NA TRBV6-4 CASSDSRGSGGYTF TGTGCCAGCAGTGACTCTCGGGGATCGGGTGGCTACACCTTC
TRBJ1-2 NA TRBD1 TRBV6-5 CASRPGDRYYGYTF TGTGCCAGCCGACCCGGGGACAGATACTATGGCTACACCTTC
TRBJ2-5 NA TRBD1 TRBV6-5 CASSYTWTGGQETQYF TGTGCCAGCAGTTACACATGGACAGGGGGCCAAGAGACCCAGTACTTC
TRBJ2-7 NA TRBD2 TRBV28 CASSLWAGLAGGLSYEQYF TGTGCCAGCAGTTTATGGGCGGGACTAGCGGGAGGGCTCTCCTACGAGCAGTACTTC
TRBJ1-5 NA NA TRBV15 CATSRWGPHQPQHF TGTGCCACCAGCAGGTGGGGCCCCCACCAGCCCCAGCATTTT
TRBJ2-1 once TRBD2 TRBV7-2 CASSLNGLADYNEQFF TGTGCCAGCAGCTTAAATGGACTAGCGGACTACAATGAGCAGTTCTTC
TRBJ1-4 NA NA TRBV7-7 CASSLNENEKLFF TGTGCTAGCAGCCTCAACGAGAACGAAAAACTGTTTTTT
TRBJ2-1 NA NA TRBV7-2 CASSLSGTYNEQFF TGTGCCAGCAGCCTAAGCGGTACCTACAATGAGCAGTTCTTC
TRBJ2-7 NA NA TRBV25-1 CASSRGTYEQYF TGTGCCAGCTCCCGGGGGACCTACGAGCAGTACTTC
TRBJ2-1 NA NA TRBV9 CASSAEPGFSYNEQFF TGTGCCAGCAGCGCCGAACCGGGATTCTCCTACAATGAGCAGTTCTTC
TRBJ2-2 NA NA TRBV18 CASSPPGQNTGELFF TGTGCCAGCTCACCACCGGGACAGAACACCGGGGAGCTGTTTTTT
TRBJ2-7 NA TRBD1 TRBV29-1 CSVQGGANFYEQYF TGCAGCGTGCAAGGGGGCGCGAATTTCTACGAGCAGTACTTC
TRBJ2-6 NA NA TRBV5-1 CASGRRVSGANVLTF TGCGCCAGCGGTCGACGGGTCTCTGGGGCCAACGTCCTGACTTTC
TRBJ1-1 NA NA TRBV4-1 CASSQEGAGAEAFF TGCGCCAGCAGCCAAGAGGGGGCGGGCGCTGAAGCTTTCTTT
TRBJ1-5 NA NA TRBV6-5 CASSYSRQSRNQPQHF TGTGCCAGCAGTTACTCCCGACAGTCGCGCAATCAGCCCCAGCATTTT
TRBJ2-1 NA TRBD2 TRBV19 CASSARLAGGYNEQFF TGTGCCAGTAGTGCCCGACTAGCGGGAGGCTACAATGAGCAGTTCTTC
TRBJ2-3 NA TRBD2 TRBV10-3 CAISQTSGSATDTQYF TGTGCCATCAGCCAGACTAGCGGGAGCGCCACAGATACGCAGTATTTT
TRBJ2-7 NA TRBD1 TRBV11-3 CASSLAGGPYEQYF TGTGCCAGCAGCTTGGCAGGGGGCCCCTACGAGCAGTACTTC
TRBJ2-5 NA TRBD2 TRBV27 CASSSGTRETQYF TGTGCCAGCTCAAGCGGGACCCGCGAGACCCAGTACTTC
TRBJ2-1 few NA TRBV9 CASSARGLGARDEQFF TGTGCCAGCAGCGCGCGAGGGTTGGGGGCAAGGGATGAGCAGTTCTTC
TRBJ2-2 NA TRBD2 TRBV6-4 CASSDSRRLAGGVTGELFF TGTGCCAGCAGTGACTCGCGGCGACTAGCGGGAGGGGTCACCGGGGAGCTGTTTTTT
TRBJ2-5 few TRBD1 TRBV4-2 CASSQAGGGTGVETQYF TGTGCCAGCAGCCAAGCTGGCGGCGGGACAGGGGTTGAGACCCAGTACTTC
TRBJ2-7 NA TRBD2 TRBV7-2 CASSLSGGVYTEQYF TGTGCCAGCAGCTTAAGCGGGGGGGTCTATACGGAGCAGTACTTC
TRBJ2-3 NA NA TRBV19 CASSNPGQIHSTDTQYF TGTGCCAGTAGTAACCCCGGACAGATACATAGCACAGATACGCAGTATTTT
TRBJ1-2 NA NA TRBV4-1 CASSQDVLNYGYTF TGCGCCAGCAGCCAAGACGTGCTAAACTATGGCTACACCTTC
TRBJ2-1 once NA TRBV30 CAWMTTTYNEQFF TGTGCCTGGATGACTACCACGTACAATGAGCAGTTCTTC
TRBJ2-3 NA NA TRBV30 CAWSVQRVTDTQYF TGTGCCTGGAGTGTTCAGCGGGTCACAGATACGCAGTATTTT
TRBJ1-2 once TRBD1 TRBV7-9 CASSPGTGIGYGYTF TGTGCCAGCAGCCCAGGGACAGGGATCGGCTATGGCTACACCTTC
TRBJ2-6 NA NA TRBV7-2 CASSLGLVVNGANVLTF TGTGCCAGCAGCTTAGGGCTGGTGGTCAATGGGGCCAACGTCCTGACTTTC
TRBJ1-5 NA NA TRBV6-5 CASSYVVGNQPQHF TGTGCCAGCAGTTACGTCGTCGGCAATCAGCCCCAGCATTTT
TRBJ2-2 NA NA TRBV28 CASRQAGTGELFF TGTGCCAGCAGACAGGCCGGGACCGGGGAGCTGTTTTTT
TRBJ2-2 NA NA TRBV7-3 CASSWSGRRGELFF TGTGCCAGCAGCTGGAGCGGTAGGAGGGGGGAGCTGTTTTTT
TRBJ2-1 NA NA TRBV6-1 CASDRTGPPYNEQFF TGTGCCAGCGACCGAACAGGGCCGCCTTACAATGAGCAGTTCTTC
TRBJ2-7 NA NA TRBV5-1 CASSSLALEQYF TGCGCCAGCAGCTCACTAGCTCTCGAGCAGTACTTC
TRBJ2-2 NA NA TRBV4-3 CASSQGQAYTGELFF TGCGCCAGCAGCCAAGGTCAGGCCTACACCGGGGAGCTGTTTTTT
TRBJ1-1 NA NA TRBV14 CASSQQGYYTEAFF TGTGCCAGCAGCCAGCAGGGGTATTACACTGAAGCTTTCTTT
TRBJ2-1 NA TRBD2 TRBV29-1 CSTLAGVNEQFF TGCAGCACTTTAGCGGGAGTGAATGAGCAGTTCTTC
TRBJ1-2 NA TRBD1 TRBV7-2 CASSLTGGDYGYTF TGTGCCAGCAGCTTGACAGGGGGCGACTATGGCTACACCTTC
TRBJ2-1 NA TRBD2 TRBV29-1 CSVDGTSDVTGQFF TGCAGCGTTGACGGGACTAGCGACGTAACAGGGCAGTTCTTC